The 30 T cell receptor beta chains below were found in one sample sequenced in a study of control samples from healthy donors and cancer patients. Sequenced by immunoSEQ multiplex PCR; TCRdb stores in-frame clones only, minus some. The sample includes tens of thousands of clones, approximately 88% seen only once; the top ten take around 16%. Sequencing input: blood. These receptors were taken from a man between 50 and 59 years old in good health.

This chain joins TRBV28 and TRBJ1-1; D remains ambiguous. Germline CDR1 and CDR2: MDHEN and SYDVKM. The CDR3 length is 12 residues. Trimming took 1 base from V and 3 from J, leaving 3 bases between them. Here the CDR3 DNA reads TGTGCCAGCAGTTTATCGGACACTGAAGCTTTCTTT. Translating gives CASSLSDTEAFF.

The chain has TRBV5-4 and TRBJ2-1; 7 bases map to TRBD2. The germline V gene has CDR1 SGHNT and CDR2 YYREEE (reference sequence). With V trimmed by 4 bases and J by 2 bases, 9 bases remained unmatched. The CDR3 is 16 residues long. DNA of the CDR3: TGTGCCAGCAGCAATAAGGCGGGAGCTACCTACAATGAGCAGTTCTTC. As protein: CASSNKAGATYNEQFF.

This chain uses TRBV11-2 with TRBJ2-7; D gene ambiguous. Germline CDR1 is SGHAT and CDR2 is FQNNGV. This CDR3 contains 14 residues. The V and J ends lost 0 bases and 0 bases respectively, with 6 bases between them. For the CDR3, the DNA is TGTGCCAGCAGCTTAGATCGCCACTCCTACGAGCAGTACTTC. Residues: CASSLDRHSYEQYF.

J is TRBJ1-5 and V is TRBV19; no definite D call. Trimming cost V 5 bases and J 0 bases, with 17 bases left between them. Germline loops: CDR1 LNHDA, CDR2 SQIVND (reference sequence). This CDR3 comprises 17 residues. The CDR3, as DNA: TGTGCCAGTAGTGGTTTACGGACGGATGATAGCAATCAGCCCCAGCATTTT. It encodes CASSGLRTDDSNQPQHF.

The count of this clone is one. The rearrangement joins TRBV6-5 to TRBJ2-5, with D perhaps TRBD1 or TRBD2 (6 bases each). This CDR3 has 15 residues. Looked up from germline, CDR1 is MNHEY and CDR2 is SVGAGI. V lost 0 bases, J lost 5 bases, and 13 bases lay in between. This CDR3 reads CASSYSIGGGETQYF. CDR3 bases: TGTGCCAGCAGTTACTCGATCGGGGGCGGGGAGACCCAGTACTTC.

This chain joins TRBV12-3 or TRBV12-4 and TRBJ1-5; D uncertain. The CDR3 totals 12 residues. Trimming removed 6 bases at V and 6 bases at J, with 9 bases between. CDR3 in DNA: TGTGCCAGCAGCTATTCGGTTCAGCCCCAGCATTTT. Protein: CASSYSVQPQHF.

This rearrangement joins TRBV3-1 (or the pseudogene TRBV3-2) to TRBJ2-2; 13 nucleotides align to TRBD2. The trim removed 4 bases at V and 5 bases at J, leaving 4 bases unmatched. Per the germline V gene, CDR1 is LGHDT and CDR2 is YNNKEL (reference sequence). The CDR3 totals 16 residues. The chain's CDR3 is CASSPWTSGRTGELFF. CDR3 sequence (DNA): TGTGCCAGCAGCCCCTGGACTAGCGGGAGAACCGGGGAGCTGTTTTTT.

V is TRBV5-1 and J is TRBJ1-1; possible D gene TRBD1, 6 bases. The germline V gene encodes CDR1 SGHRS and CDR2 YFSETQ. CDR3 size: 15 residues. The V and J ends lost 2 bases and 2 bases respectively, with 13 bases between them. The CDR3, as DNA: TGCGCCAGCAGCTTTGGGACAAGCCCTAACACTGAAGCTTTCTTT. It specifies CASSFGTSPNTEAFF. Looking up the rest from reference TRBV5-1 and TRBJ1-1 gives the full variable domain: KAGVTQTPRYLIKTRGQQVTLSCSPISGHRSVSWYQQTPGQGLQFLFEYFSETQRNKGNFPGRFSGRQFSNSRSEMNVSTLELGDSALYLCASSFGTSPNTEAFFGQGTRLTVV.

CDR3: CASSYPRGAGEGLGTDTQYF. In DNA, the CDR3 is TGTGCCAGCAGTTACCCCCGCGGAGCGGGAGAAGGGCTAGGTACAGATACGCAGTATTTT. The chain recombines TRBV6-8 with TRBJ2-3, with TRBD2 matching over 8 bases. In germline, CDR1 is MNHGY, CDR2 SAAAGT. After removal of 2 bases from V and 3 bases from J, the junction contained 19 bases not matched to a gene. The CDR3 extends over 20 amino acids.

The chain recombines TRBV15 with TRBJ1-2; weak D call: TRBD1 (6 bases). CDR1 LNHNV and CDR2 YYDKDF come from the germline V gene (reference sequence). The CDR3 contains 15 residues. V was pared by 3 bases and J by 8 bases, with 19 bases between. The CDR3 region is CATSSLRGSMVGYTF. The CDR3 region has the DNA TGTGCCACCAGCAGTCTCAGGGGCTCTATGGTCGGCTACACCTTC.

This clone occurred once. The gene calls are TRBV6-2 or TRBV6-3 and TRBJ2-7; D not certain. V lost 2 bases and J 10 bases, leaving 9 bases between the germline ends. The CDR3 contains 11 residues. Germline V gives CDR1 MNHEY, CDR2 SVGEGT. CDR3 bases: TGTGCCAGCAGTTACCCCACGAGTCAGTACTTC. It specifies CASSYPTSQYF.

The rearrangement uses TRBV6-5 and TRBJ2-5; D gene unclear. The CDR3 covers 11 residues. Germline lookup yields CDR1 MNHEY and CDR2 SVGAGI. V was cut by 6 bases and J by 5 bases, with 7 bases left in between. For the CDR3, the DNA is TGTGCCAGCAGGACCTTTGAGACCCAGTACTTC. Amino acids: CASRTFETQYF.

V and J are TRBV12-3 or TRBV12-4 and TRBJ2-5; D might be TRBD1 (5 bases). The CDR3 spans 12 residues. The germline V and J ends were trimmed by 5 bases and 9 bases, with 13 bases remaining between them. The CDR3 region is CASSLTVGAQYF. The CDR3 nucleotides are TGTGCCAGCAGTCTGACAGTAGGGGCCCAGTACTTC.

This CDR3 reads CATSELGQMDNEQFF. The CDR3 DNA is TGTGCCACCAGTGAACTAGGACAGATGGACAATGAGCAGTTCTTC. The chain uses TRBV24-1 and TRBJ2-1; possibly TRBD1 for D (6 bases). Trimming removed 4 bases from V and 5 bases from J, with 14 bases in between. The germline V gene has CDR1 KGHDR and CDR2 SFDVKD. CDR3 length: 15 amino acids.

The J gene is TRBJ1-1, the V gene TRBV28, with no clear D. The V gene's germline CDR1 is MDHEN and CDR2 SYDVKM. V was clipped by 6 bases and J by 4 bases, with 9 bases between them. The CDR3 covers 12 residues. The CDR3 loop reads CASSLTGTEAFF. The CDR3 bases are TGTGCCAGCAGCCTTACCGGCACTGAAGCTTTCTTT.

V usage is TRBV27 and J usage is TRBJ2-7; D is possibly TRBD1 (5 bases). From germline, CDR1 is MNHEY and CDR2 SMNVEV (reference sequence). The CDR3 spans 14 residues. The V end lost 4 bases, the J end lost 0 bases, and 10 bases lay between the germline ends. This chain's CDR3 is CASSSQASSYEQYF. The CDR3 DNA reads as TGTGCCAGCAGTTCACAGGCTAGCTCCTACGAGCAGTACTTC.

The genes are TRBV25-1 and TRBJ2-4; possibly TRBD1 for D (5 bases). In germline, CDR1 is MGHDK, CDR2 SYGVNS. The CDR3 length is 15 residues. V was cut by 4 bases and J by 2 bases, with 12 bases left in between. CDR3 in DNA: TGTGCCAGCAGTGGGGCTAAGGGGTCCAAAAACATTCAGTACTTC. This codes for CASSGAKGSKNIQYF.

V and J are TRBV5-6 and TRBJ1-1; possibly TRBD1 for D (5 bases). CDR3 length equals 13 residues. V was shortened by 4 bases and J by 6 bases, with 13 bases between the two germline ends. Germline lookup yields CDR1 SGHDT and CDR2 YYEEEE. This CDR3 is CASSPSRAPEAFF. CDR3 coding DNA: TGTGCCAGCAGCCCCTCCAGGGCCCCTGAAGCTTTCTTT.

The rearrangement joins TRBV12-3 or TRBV12-4 to TRBJ2-5, with 7 bases identical to TRBD1. The CDR3 is made up of 13 amino acids. Trimming cost V 4 bases and J 4 bases; bases outside gene matches: 3. Written as DNA, the CDR3 is TGTGCCAGCAGTTACGGGACAGTAGAGACCCAGTACTTC. Translating it yields CASSYGTVETQYF.

The V and J genes are TRBV10-3 and TRBJ2-3; D unclear. CDR1 ENHRY and CDR2 SYGVKD come from the germline V gene. V was trimmed by 6 bases and J by 2 bases, leaving 3 bases between them. The CDR3 covers 11 residues. CDR3 protein: CAIRNTDTQYF. DNA of the CDR3: TGTGCCATCAGGAACACAGATACGCAGTATTTT.

The V and J genes are TRBV15 and TRBJ2-7; D uncertain. This CDR3 is 12 amino acids long. Trimming left V 1 base short and J 9 bases short, with 10 bases between. Looked up from germline, CDR1 is LNHNV and CDR2 is YYDKDF (reference sequence). CDR3 sequence reads: CATSRVDRRQYF. CDR3 DNA sequence: TGTGCCACCAGCAGAGTCGACCGCAGGCAGTACTTC.

The genes are TRBV10-3 and TRBJ1-3, with D perhaps matching TRBD1 (6 bases). Trimming cost V 3 bases and J 2 bases, with 11 bases left between them. Germline V gene sequence: CDR1 ENHRY, CDR2 SYGVKD. This CDR3 spans 15 amino acids. For the CDR3, the DNA is TGTGCCATCAGTGATCACAGGGTTGCTGGAAACACCATATATTTT. Its protein is CAISDHRVAGNTIYF.

The chain links TRBV9 to TRBJ1-6; TRBD1 is a possible D gene (6 bases). The germline V gene has CDR1 SGDLS and CDR2 YYNGEE. This CDR3 has 17 residues. V lost 0 bases to trimming and J lost 6 bases, with 16 bases between them. DNA of the CDR3: TGTGCCAGCAGCGTAGATACAGGGAGGGGTTCTAATTCACCCCTCCACTTT. Its translation is CASSVDTGRGSNSPLHF.

This clone appeared a single time. V usage is TRBV6-6 and J usage is TRBJ2-2, with D uncertain. V lost 2 bases and J 6 bases, leaving 4 bases between the germline ends. Germline loops: CDR1 MNHNY, CDR2 SVGAGI (reference sequence). This CDR3 contains 12 residues. CDR3 in amino acids: CASSYGAGELFF. The CDR3 coding sequence is TGTGCCAGCAGTTACGGGGCCGGGGAGCTGTTTTTT.

The chain links TRBV7-2 to TRBJ1-1; D ambiguous. There are 13 residues in the CDR3. Germline assignment: CDR1 SGHTA and CDR2 FQGNSA. V shed 6 bases and J shed 5 bases, with 13 bases lying between them. CDR3 region: CASRARTGTEAFF. Here the CDR3 DNA reads TGTGCCAGCAGAGCCCGGACGGGAACTGAAGCTTTCTTT. Based on the CDR3 plus reference TRBV7-2 and TRBJ1-1, the full variable domain is GAGVSQSPSNKVTEKGKDVELRCDPISGHTALYWYRQSLGQGLEFLIYFQGNSAPDKSGLPSDRFSAERTGGSVSTLTIQRTQQEDSAVYLCASRARTGTEAFFGQGTRLTVV.

This chain joins TRBV18 and TRBJ1-2, with unresolved D. The CDR3 has 14 amino acids. Germline CDR1 is KGHSH and CDR2 is LQKENI. The V and J ends lost 3 bases and 4 bases respectively, with 12 bases between them. The CDR3 nucleotides read TGTGCCAGCTCACCCGAGGAAGGGCCCTATGGCTACACCTTC. Amino acid sequence: CASSPEEGPYGYTF.

This clone was detected only a few times. The chain employs TRBV2 and TRBJ1-2; D is uncertain. The V end lost 7 bases, the J end lost 2 bases, and 11 bases lay between the germline ends. The length of the CDR3 is 13 residues. From germline, CDR1 is SNHLY and CDR2 FYNNEI. As DNA, the CDR3 is TGTGCCAGCACCGTTCGGGAAAACTATGGCTACACCTTC. Its translation is CASTVRENYGYTF.

The chain carries TRBV10-3 and TRBJ2-1; perhaps TRBD1 as D (6 bases). V was trimmed by 7 bases and J by 2 bases, leaving 15 bases between them. CDR3 length equals 15 residues. Germline loops: CDR1 ENHRY, CDR2 SYGVKD. In DNA, the CDR3 is TGTGCCATCACTAGGGACAACAGTCCCTACAATGAGCAGTTCTTC. Translating gives CAITRDNSPYNEQFF.

The genes are TRBV24-1 and TRBJ2-1; TRBD2 aligns across 9 bases. The V gene end was trimmed by 3 bases and the J gene end by 2 bases; junction bases not matched to a gene: 13. Per germline, CDR1 KGHDR and CDR2 SFDVKD. CDR3 length equals 19 residues. CDR3 sequence (DNA): TGTGCCACCAGTGATCCCTCCTCAGCTAGCGGGAAGACCTACAATGAGCAGTTCTTC. Its translation is CATSDPSSASGKTYNEQFF.

The chain couples TRBV2 to TRBJ1-6, with D perhaps matching TRBD1 (5 bases). V lost 4 bases to trimming and J lost 5 bases, with 9 bases between them. CDR3 size: 14 residues. Germline V CDR1 and CDR2: SNHLY, FYNNEI. This chain's CDR3 is CASSVETDNSPLHF. The CDR3, as DNA: TGTGCCAGCAGTGTTGAGACAGATAATTCACCCCTCCACTTT.